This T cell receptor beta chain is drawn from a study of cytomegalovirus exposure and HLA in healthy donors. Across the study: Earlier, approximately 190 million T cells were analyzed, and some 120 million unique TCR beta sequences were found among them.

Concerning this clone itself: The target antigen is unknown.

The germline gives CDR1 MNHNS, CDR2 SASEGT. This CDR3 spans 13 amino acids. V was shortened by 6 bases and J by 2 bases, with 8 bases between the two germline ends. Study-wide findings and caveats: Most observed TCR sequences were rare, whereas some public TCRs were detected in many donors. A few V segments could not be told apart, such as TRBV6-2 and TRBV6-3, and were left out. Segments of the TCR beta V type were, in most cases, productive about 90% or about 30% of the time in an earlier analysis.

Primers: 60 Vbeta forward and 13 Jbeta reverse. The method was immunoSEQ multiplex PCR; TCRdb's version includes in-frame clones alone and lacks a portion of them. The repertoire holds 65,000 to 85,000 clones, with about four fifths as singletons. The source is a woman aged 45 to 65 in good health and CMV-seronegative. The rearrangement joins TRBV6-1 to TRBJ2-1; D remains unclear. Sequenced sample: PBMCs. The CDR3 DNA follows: TGTGCCAGCAGCCCAAGCCCCTACAATGAGCAGTTCTTC. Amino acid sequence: CASSPSPYNEQFF.